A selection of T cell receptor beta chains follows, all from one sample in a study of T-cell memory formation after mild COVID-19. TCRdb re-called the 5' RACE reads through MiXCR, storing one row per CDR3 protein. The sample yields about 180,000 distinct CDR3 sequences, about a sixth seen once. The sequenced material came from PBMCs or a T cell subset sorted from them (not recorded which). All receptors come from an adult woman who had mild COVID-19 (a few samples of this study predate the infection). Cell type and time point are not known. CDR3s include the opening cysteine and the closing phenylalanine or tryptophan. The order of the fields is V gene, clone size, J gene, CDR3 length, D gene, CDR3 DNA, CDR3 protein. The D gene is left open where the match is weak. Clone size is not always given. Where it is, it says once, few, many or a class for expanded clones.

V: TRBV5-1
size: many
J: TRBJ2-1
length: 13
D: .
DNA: TGCGCCAGCAGCTGGGCAGTCGCGAATGAGCAGTTCTTC
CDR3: CASSWAVANEQFF

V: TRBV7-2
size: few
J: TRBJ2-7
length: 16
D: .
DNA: TGTGCCAGCAGCCCCCACAGGGCCCAACGGTCCTACGAGCAGTACTTC
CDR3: CASSPHRAQRSYEQYF

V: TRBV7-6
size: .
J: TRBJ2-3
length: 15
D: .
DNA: TGTGCCAGCAGCTTCGGGGGACCCCCCACAGATACGCAGTATTTT
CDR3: CASSFGGPPTDTQYF

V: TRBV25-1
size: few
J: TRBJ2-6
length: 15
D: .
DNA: TGTGCCAGCAGTCCGGGGGCGTCCGAGGCCAACGGCCTGACTTTC
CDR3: CASSPGASEANGLTF

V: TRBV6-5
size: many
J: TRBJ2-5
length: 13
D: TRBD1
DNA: TGTGCCAGCAGATCGACAGGGGGGGAGACCCAGTACTTC
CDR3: CASRSTGGETQYF

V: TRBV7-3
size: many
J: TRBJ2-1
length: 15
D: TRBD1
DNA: TGTGCCAGCAGCCAAACAGGGGGCGCGAAGAATGAGCAGTTCTTC
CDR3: CASSQTGGAKNEQFF

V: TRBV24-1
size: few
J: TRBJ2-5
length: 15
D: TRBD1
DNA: TGTGCCACCAGTGATTGGACAGGGGGAAAAGAGACCCAGTACTTC
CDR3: CATSDWTGGKETQYF

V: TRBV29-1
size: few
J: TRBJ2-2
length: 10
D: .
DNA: TGCAGCGTTGGTGGGGGGGAGCTGTTTTTT
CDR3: CSVGGGELFF

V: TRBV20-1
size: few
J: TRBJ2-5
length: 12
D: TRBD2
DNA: TGCAGTGCCCCCCTAGCGGGAGAGACCCAGTACTTC
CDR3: CSAPLAGETQYF

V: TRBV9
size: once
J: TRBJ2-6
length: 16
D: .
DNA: TGTGCCAGCAGCTCGCGGGGAGAAGGTGGGGCCAACGTCCTGACTTTC
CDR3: CASSSRGEGGANVLTF

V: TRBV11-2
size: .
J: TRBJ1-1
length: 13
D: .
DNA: TGTGCCAGCAGCTTAGTGGGTCGGACTGAAGCTTTCTTT
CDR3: CASSLVGRTEAFF

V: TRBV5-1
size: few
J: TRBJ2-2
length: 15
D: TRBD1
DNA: TGCGCCAGCAGCTTGCTACAGGGGAATGGCGGGGAGCTGTTTTTT
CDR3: CASSLLQGNGGELFF

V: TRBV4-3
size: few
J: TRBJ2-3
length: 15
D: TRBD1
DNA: TGCGCCAGTGACCCGGGACAGGGGGGCACAGATACGCAGTATTTT
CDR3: CASDPGQGGTDTQYF

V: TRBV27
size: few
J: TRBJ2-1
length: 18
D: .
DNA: TGTGCCAGCAGTTTAAGGCGGTTCGGGACCCCCCCATACAATGAGCAGTTCTTC
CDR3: CASSLRRFGTPPYNEQFF

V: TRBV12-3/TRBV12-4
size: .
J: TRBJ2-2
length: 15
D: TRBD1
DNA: TGTGCCAGCAGACGACAGGGCATGAACACCGGGGAGCTGTTTTTT
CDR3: CASRRQGMNTGELFF

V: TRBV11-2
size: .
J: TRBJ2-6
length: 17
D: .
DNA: TGTGCCAGCAGCTTGAGTCGGGGGAGCTCTGGGGCCAACGTCCTGACTTTC
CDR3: CASSLSRGSSGANVLTF

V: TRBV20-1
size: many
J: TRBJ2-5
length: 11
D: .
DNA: TGCAGTGCTACGCTCAGGGAGACCCAGTACTTC
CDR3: CSATLRETQYF

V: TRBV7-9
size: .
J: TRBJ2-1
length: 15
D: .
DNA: TGTGCCAGCAGGGATAGTGGACCCACCAACAATGAGCAGTTCTTC
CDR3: CASRDSGPTNNEQFF

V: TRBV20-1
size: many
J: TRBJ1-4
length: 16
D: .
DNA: TGCAGTGCTAGAGATGCGGGGGTCGGAACTAATGAAAAACTGTTTTTT
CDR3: CSARDAGVGTNEKLFF

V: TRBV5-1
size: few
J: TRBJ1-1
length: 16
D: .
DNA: TGCGCCAGTTCGTCTATTCCAGGGGCCGGGAACACTGAAGCTTTCTTT
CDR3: CASSSIPGAGNTEAFF

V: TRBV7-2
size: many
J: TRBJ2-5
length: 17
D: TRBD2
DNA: TGTGCCAGCAGCGCCGGGACTAGCGGGAGGTACCAAGAGACCCAGTACTTC
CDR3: CASSAGTSGRYQETQYF

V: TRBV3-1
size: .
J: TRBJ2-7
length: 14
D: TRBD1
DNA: TGTGCCAGCAGCCTTCCGGGACAGATGTACGAGCAGTACTTC
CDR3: CASSLPGQMYEQYF

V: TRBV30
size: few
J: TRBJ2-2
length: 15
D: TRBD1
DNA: TGTGCCTGGAGGGCCGGACAGGTGAACACCGGGGAGCTGTTTTTT
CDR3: CAWRAGQVNTGELFF

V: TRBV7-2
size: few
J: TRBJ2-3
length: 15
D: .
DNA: TGTGCCAGCAGCCGGACGGTTACTAGCACAGATACGCAGTATTTT
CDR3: CASSRTVTSTDTQYF

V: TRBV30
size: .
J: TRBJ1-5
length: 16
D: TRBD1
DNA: TGTGCCTGGAGTGTACGGACAGGGGGTAACAATCAGCCCCAGCATTTT
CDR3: CAWSVRTGGNNQPQHF

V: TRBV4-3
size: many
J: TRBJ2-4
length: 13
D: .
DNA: TGCGCCAGCAGCCAAGGTCGGGAAAACATTCAGTACTTC
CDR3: CASSQGRENIQYF

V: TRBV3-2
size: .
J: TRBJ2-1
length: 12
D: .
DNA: TGTGCCAGCAGCCAAAGGGACAATGAGCAGTTCTTC
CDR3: CASSQRDNEQFF

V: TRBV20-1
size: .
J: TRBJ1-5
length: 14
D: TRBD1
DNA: TGCAGTGCTAGAAACGACAGGGGTAACCAGCCCCAGCATTTT
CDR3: CSARNDRGNQPQHF

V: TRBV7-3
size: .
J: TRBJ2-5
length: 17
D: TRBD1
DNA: TGTGCCAGCAGTCCCCGAGGACAGGGGGCAAGTCAAGAGACCCAGTACTTC
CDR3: CASSPRGQGASQETQYF

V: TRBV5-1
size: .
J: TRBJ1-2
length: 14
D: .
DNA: TGCGCCAGCAGCACCCAACAGGGCAACTATGGCTACACCTTC
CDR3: CASSTQQGNYGYTF

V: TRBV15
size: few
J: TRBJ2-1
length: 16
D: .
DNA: TGTGCCACCTCGCAAGGGCTAGCAGTGGGGATGCATGAGCAGTTCTTC
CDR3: CATSQGLAVGMHEQFF

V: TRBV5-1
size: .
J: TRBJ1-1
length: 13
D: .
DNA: TGCGCCAGCAGCTTGGGAGGCGGGGATAAAGCTTTCTTT
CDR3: CASSLGGGDKAFF

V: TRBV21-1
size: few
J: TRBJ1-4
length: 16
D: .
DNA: TGTGCCAGCAGCAAAAAGAAGACCCCAACTAATGAAAAACTGTTTTTT
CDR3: CASSKKKTPTNEKLFF

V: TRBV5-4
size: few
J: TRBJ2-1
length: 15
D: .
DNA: TGTGCCAGCAGCTTGCAGCTCGGAGATCACAATGAGCAGTTCTTC
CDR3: CASSLQLGDHNEQFF

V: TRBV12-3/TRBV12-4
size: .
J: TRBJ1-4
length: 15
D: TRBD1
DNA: TGTGCCAGCAGTTCCGGGACAGCAACTAATGAAAAACTGTTTTTT
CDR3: CASSSGTATNEKLFF

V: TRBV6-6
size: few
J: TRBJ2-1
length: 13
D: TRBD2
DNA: TGTGCCAGCAGTTTCCTAGCGGCGAATGAGCAGTTCTTC
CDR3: CASSFLAANEQFF

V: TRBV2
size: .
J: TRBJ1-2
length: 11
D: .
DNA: TGTGCCAGCAGTGCCAGCTATGGCTACACCTTC
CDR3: CASSASYGYTF

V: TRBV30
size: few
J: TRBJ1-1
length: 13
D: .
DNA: TGTGCCTGGATACTTCAGGTGTCGGACAACGCTTTCTTT
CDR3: CAWILQVSDNAFF

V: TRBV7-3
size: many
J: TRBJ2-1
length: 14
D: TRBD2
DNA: TGTGCCAGCAAGACTAGCGGGAGTATTGGTGAGCAGTTCTTC
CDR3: CASKTSGSIGEQFF

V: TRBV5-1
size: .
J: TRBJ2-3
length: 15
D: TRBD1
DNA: TGCGCCAGCAGCAAGGGACAGGGGATCGTAGATACGCAGTATTTT
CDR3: CASSKGQGIVDTQYF

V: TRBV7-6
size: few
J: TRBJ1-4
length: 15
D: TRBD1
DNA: TGTGCCAGCAGCGCCGGGACAGGGGAAAATGAAAAACTGTTTTTT
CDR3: CASSAGTGENEKLFF

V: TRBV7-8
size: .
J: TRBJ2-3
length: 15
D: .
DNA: TGTGCCAGCAGCCGCCTTAGGGTTAGGTCAGATACGCAGTATTTT
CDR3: CASSRLRVRSDTQYF

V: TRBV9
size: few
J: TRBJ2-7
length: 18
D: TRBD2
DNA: TGTGCCAGCAGCGCCGACCCTGTAGCGGGAGGGCCTCTAAGCGAGCAGTACTTC
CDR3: CASSADPVAGGPLSEQYF

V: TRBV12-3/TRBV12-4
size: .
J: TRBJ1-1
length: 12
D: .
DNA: TGTGCCAGCAGTTTTAGGCGGATTGAAGCTTTCTTT
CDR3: CASSFRRIEAFF

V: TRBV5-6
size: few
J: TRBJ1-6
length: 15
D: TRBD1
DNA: TGTGCCAGCAGCCCTACGGACAGGGACAATTCACCCCTCCACTTT
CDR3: CASSPTDRDNSPLHF

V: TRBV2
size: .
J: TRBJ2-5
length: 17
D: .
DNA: TGTGCCAGCAGTGAGGAGATAGGGCTCCCAACCAACCAGACCCAGTACTTC
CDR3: CASSEEIGLPTNQTQYF

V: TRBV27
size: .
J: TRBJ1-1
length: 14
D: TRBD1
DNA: TGTGCCAGCAGTGGACAGGGAATGAACACTGAAGCTTTCTTT
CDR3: CASSGQGMNTEAFF

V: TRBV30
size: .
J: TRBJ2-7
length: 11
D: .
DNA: TGTGCCTGGGGCCGGGGCTACGAGCAGTACTTC
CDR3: CAWGRGYEQYF

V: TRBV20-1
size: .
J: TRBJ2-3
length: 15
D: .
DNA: TGCAGTGCTAGCGAATCTAGAGGTGGGACAGATACGCAGTATTTT
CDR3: CSASESRGGTDTQYF

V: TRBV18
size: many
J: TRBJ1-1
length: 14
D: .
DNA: TGTGCCAGCTCACCAGGCAGTCTATACACTGAAGCTTTCTTT
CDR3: CASSPGSLYTEAFF

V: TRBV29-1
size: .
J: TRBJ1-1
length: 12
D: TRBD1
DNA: TGCAGCGTTGATCAGGGGGACACTGAAGCTTTCTTT
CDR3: CSVDQGDTEAFF

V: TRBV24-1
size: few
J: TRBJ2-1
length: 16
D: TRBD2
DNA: TGTGCCACCAGTGATTTTGAGGCGGGAGGTGCCAATGAGCAGTTCTTC
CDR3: CATSDFEAGGANEQFF

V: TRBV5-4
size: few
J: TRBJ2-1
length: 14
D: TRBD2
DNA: TGTGCCAGCACCACTCGGGGCGGGAGGAATGAGCAGTTCTTC
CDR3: CASTTRGGRNEQFF

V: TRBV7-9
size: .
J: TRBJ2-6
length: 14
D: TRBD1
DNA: TGTGCCAGCAGCGGGGACAGGGGGTACAACGTCCTGACTTTC
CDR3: CASSGDRGYNVLTF

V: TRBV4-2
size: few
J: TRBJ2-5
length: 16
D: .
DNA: TGTGCCAGCAGCCAGCCAACACTGGGGCTCCAAGAGACCCAGTACTTC
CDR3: CASSQPTLGLQETQYF

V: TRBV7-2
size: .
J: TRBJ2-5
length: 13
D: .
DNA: TGTGCCAGCAGCTTAAGTGAGATAGAGACCCAGTACTTC
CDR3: CASSLSEIETQYF

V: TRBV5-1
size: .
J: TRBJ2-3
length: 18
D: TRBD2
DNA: TGCGCCAGCAGCCATGGGACTAGCGGGGGGACGAGCACAGATACGCAGTATTTT
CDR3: CASSHGTSGGTSTDTQYF

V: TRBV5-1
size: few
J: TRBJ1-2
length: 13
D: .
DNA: TGCGCCAGCAGCCAACAGACGACCTATGGCTACACCTTC
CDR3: CASSQQTTYGYTF

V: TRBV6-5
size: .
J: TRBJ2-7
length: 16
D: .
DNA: TGTGCCAGCAGTTACTCGGGCCCCCGCTCATCCTACGAGCAGTACTTC
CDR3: CASSYSGPRSSYEQYF